These 14 T cell receptor beta chains were all obtained from the same sample, sequenced in a study of CD8 T cells in ankylosing spondylitis. TCRdb redid the calling of the 5' RACE reads with MiXCR, one entry per CDR3 protein. The sample comprises some 46,000 distinct CDR3 sequences, about 11% of which are singletons, and about 1.4% rests with the top ten. Sequencing input: blood, either unsorted or a sorted T cell fraction (not recorded which). These receptors came from a male donor with ankylosing spondylitis or in good health (not recorded which).

This clonotype occurred many times. The V and J genes are TRBV24-1 and TRBJ2-3; TRBD1 aligns across 7 bases. The ends lost 0 bases at V and 2 bases at J; junction bases unmatched: 1. Germline-derived CDR1 and CDR2 are KGHDR and SFDVKD. The CDR3 length is 15 residues. CDR3 region: CATSDLGQATDTQYF. The CDR3 region has the DNA TGTGCCACCAGTGATTTGGGACAGGCCACAGATACGCAGTATTTT.

This clonotype occurred many times. J is TRBJ2-2 and V is TRBV5-1, with D possibly matching TRBD2 (5 bases). This CDR3 spans 15 amino acids. V lost 2 bases and J lost 1, with 9 bases in between. CDR1 SGHRS and CDR2 YFSETQ come from the germline V gene. Written as DNA, the CDR3 is TGCGCCAGCAGCTTATACCGGGAGAACACCGGGGAGCTGTTTTTT. This gives the protein CASSLYRENTGELFF.

This clonotype was seen repeatedly, ten times or more. This rearrangement joins TRBV20-1 to TRBJ2-3; 8 positions match TRBD2. With 5 bases clipped from V and 6 bases from J, the junction kept 7 bases outside the gene matches. CDR3 length: 13 residues. CDR1 is DFQATT, CDR2 SNEGSKA, per germline (reference sequence). The CDR3 sequence: CSAPLAGSDTQYF. The CDR3 DNA is TGCAGTGCTCCCTTAGCGGGGTCTGATACGCAGTATTTT.

V gene TRBV29-1 combines with J gene TRBJ2-7, with D perhaps matching TRBD1 or TRBD2 (5 bases each). Germline CDR1 is SQVTM and CDR2 is ANQGSEA. Trimming shortened V by 7 bases and J by 5 bases, and 18 bases separated the two germline ends. The CDR3 loop spans 13 amino acids. CDR3 DNA: TGCAGCGCCGAGGGGCAGGGTAACAACGAGCAGTACTTC. It codes for CSAEGQGNNEQYF.

The chain uses TRBV7-8 and TRBJ2-4, with D perhaps matching TRBD1 (6 bases). V shed 5 bases and J shed 1 base, with 15 bases lying between them. The length of the CDR3 is 16 residues. Germline assignment: CDR1 SGHVS and CDR2 FQNEAQ. Here the CDR3 DNA reads TGTGCCAGCAGCCCTCCCACAGGGTTGGCCAAAAACATTCAGTACTTC. Its translation: CASSPPTGLAKNIQYF.

The genes are TRBV10-3 and TRBJ1-6; the D gene is possibly TRBD1 (6 bases). Germline-derived CDR1 and CDR2 are ENHRY and SYGVKD. The CDR3 has 14 residues. V shed 6 bases and J shed 7 bases, with 13 bases lying between them. The CDR3 loop is CAIRIQGTNSPLHF. DNA for the CDR3: TGTGCCATCAGGATACAGGGAACAAATTCACCCCTCCACTTT.

This clonotype has at least ten counts. The rearrangement links TRBV5-1 to TRBJ2-5; D not certain. Germline V gene data show CDR1 as SGHRS and CDR2 as YFSETQ. The CDR3 is 15 amino acids. V lost 0 bases, J lost 2 bases, and 11 bases lay in between. The CDR3 spells CASSLGGLRQETQYF. In DNA form, the CDR3 reads TGCGCCAGCAGCTTGGGGGGTTTGAGGCAAGAGACCCAGTACTTC.

The V gene is TRBV12-3 or TRBV12-4, the J gene TRBJ2-7, with TRBD1 matching over 9 bases. The junction had 15 bases not matched to a gene; V was cut back by 6 bases and J by 6 bases. The CDR3 loop spans 16 amino acids. In DNA, the CDR3 is TGTGCCAGCAGACGAAGCTCGACAGGGGGATATAGCGAGCAGTACTTC. Encoded protein: CASRRSSTGGYSEQYF.

This clonotype was counted a few times. V usage is TRBV12-3 or TRBV12-4 and J usage is TRBJ2-5; TRBD1 agrees at 7 bases. V was clipped by 2 bases and J by 1 base; unmatched bases: 1. There are 14 residues in the CDR3. Here the CDR3 reads CASSLRTGQETQYF. The CDR3, as DNA: TGTGCCAGCAGTTTAAGGACAGGCCAAGAGACCCAGTACTTC.

The V and J genes are TRBV7-2 and TRBJ2-1, with TRBD2 matching 10 bases. The ends lost 10 bases at V and 1 base at J; junction bases unmatched: 7. In germline, CDR1 is SGHTA, CDR2 FQGNSA. CDR3 size: 15 residues. The CDR3 loop reads CATRRTSGSYNEQFF. The DNA of the CDR3 is TGTGCCACGCGTAGGACTAGCGGATCCTACAATGAGCAGTTCTTC.

This clonotype occurred a few times. The chain uses TRBV4-1 and TRBJ2-5; D call uncertain. From germline, CDR1 is MGHRA and CDR2 YSYEKL. V gave up 4 bases and J gave up 5 bases, with 11 bases separating them. CDR3 length: 13 amino acids. Here the CDR3 reads CASSLLLSETQYF. The CDR3 coding sequence is TGCGCCAGCAGCCTCTTACTCTCGGAGACCCAGTACTTC.

This clonotype was observed at least ten times. This chain's CDR3 is CASWRTTNEKLFF. As DNA, the CDR3 is TGTGCCAGTTGGCGGACAACTAATGAAAAACTGTTTTTT. This rearrangement joins TRBV6-6 to TRBJ1-4; D gene unclear. Germline values: CDR1 MNHNY, CDR2 SVGAGI (reference sequence). Trimming removed 9 bases at V and 0 bases at J, with 8 bases between. The CDR3 runs 13 residues.

The chain links TRBV18 to TRBJ2-7; D tentatively fits TRBD1 or TRBD2 (5 bases each). This CDR3 spans 14 amino acids. The V gene's germline CDR1 is KGHSH and CDR2 LQKENI. Trimming left V 2 bases short and J 2 bases short, with 10 bases between. Here the CDR3 DNA reads TGTGCCAGCTCACCAGGGACGGAGCCCTACGAGCAGTACTTC. It is translated as CASSPGTEPYEQYF.

With regard to this clonotype: A much larger clone differs by one base, so this may be a read error. The chain joins TRBV28 to TRBJ1-4, with D uncertain. Between the trimmed V and J ends, which lost 7 bases and 7 bases, there was a span of 13 bases. The CDR3 runs to 13 residues. Germline-derived CDR1 and CDR2 are MDHEN and SYDVKM. The CDR3 here is CASIARLSEKLFF. The CDR3 DNA reads as TGTGCCAGCATTGCGAGGTTGAGTGAAAAACTGTTTTTT. Filled out from reference TRBV28 and TRBJ1-4, the complete variable domain reads DVKVTQSSRYLVKRTGEKVFLECVQDMDHENMFWYRQDPGLGLRLIYFSYDVKMKEKGDIPEGYSVSREKKERFSLILESASTNQTSMYLCASIARLSEKLFFGSGTQLSVL.